Listed below are T cell receptor beta chains from one sample, sequenced in a study of Ad26.COV2.S vaccination and SARS-CoV-2 variants. Data came from immunoSEQ multiplex PCR; TCRdb stores just in-frame clones and leaves some out. The sample shows roughly 180,000 clones, around 88% of them seen only once. Source: peripheral blood, taken after recovery from COVID-19. The origin of the receptors is a human donor who had recovered from COVID-19. The CDR3 runs from the conserved cysteine through the conserved F or W. The order of the fields is J gene, clone size, D gene, V gene, CDR3 protein, CDR3 DNA. D genes are given only for firm matches. The size entry is marked missing in some rows and otherwise reads once, few, many or a size class.

J: TRBJ2-3
size: .
D: .
V: TRBV5-1
CDR3: CASSTIGDTQYF
DNA: TGCGCCAGCAGTACTATAGGGGATACGCAGTATTTT

J: TRBJ2-2
size: .
D: .
V: TRBV11-3
CDR3: CASSLGDYEHTGELFF
DNA: TGTGCCAGCAGCTTAGGCGACTACGAACACACCGGGGAGCTGTTTTTT

J: TRBJ1-3
size: .
D: .
V: TRBV19
CDR3: CASSIRDFSGNTIYF
DNA: TGTGCCAGTAGTATAAGAGACTTCTCTGGAAACACCATATATTTT

J: TRBJ1-2
size: .
D: .
V: TRBV12-3/TRBV12-4
CDR3: CASSGTLYGYTF
DNA: TGTGCCAGCAGTGGGACCTTATATGGCTACACCTTC

J: TRBJ1-2
size: .
D: .
V: TRBV6-5
CDR3: CASRAGTYGYTF
DNA: TGTGCCAGTAGGGCAGGCACCTATGGCTACACCTTC

J: TRBJ1-3
size: .
D: .
V: TRBV13
CDR3: CASSLTTGSSGNTIYF
DNA: TGTGCCAGCAGCTTAACCACAGGTTCCTCTGGAAACACCATATATTTT

J: TRBJ2-1
size: .
D: .
V: TRBV11-2
CDR3: CASSGYLDRGNSYNEQFF
DNA: TGTGCCAGCAGCGGCTACCTAGACCGGGGAAACTCCTACAATGAGCAGTTCTTC

J: TRBJ2-3
size: once
D: .
V: TRBV12-5
CDR3: CASGAGADTQYF
DNA: TGTGCTAGTGGCGCGGGGGCCGATACGCAGTATTTT

J: TRBJ2-3
size: .
D: TRBD2
V: TRBV5-1
CDR3: CASGPSGNPTDTQYF
DNA: TGCGCCAGCGGACCTAGCGGGAACCCCACAGATACGCAGTATTTT

J: TRBJ1-4
size: .
D: .
V: TRBV7-9
CDR3: CASSSRRGSNEKLFF
DNA: TGTGCCAGCAGCTCGCGGAGGGGGAGTAATGAAAAACTGTTTTTT

J: TRBJ2-7
size: many
D: .
V: TRBV5-1
CDR3: CASSLGQTRSYEQYF
DNA: TGCGCCAGCAGTCTCGGACAGACCCGCTCCTACGAGCAGTACTTC

J: TRBJ1-1
size: .
D: .
V: TRBV7-2
CDR3: CASLLMGAEAFF
DNA: TGTGCCAGCCTCTTAATGGGCGCTGAAGCTTTCTTT

J: TRBJ2-4
size: many
D: .
V: TRBV27
CDR3: CASSPLSGQNIQYF
DNA: TGTGCCAGCAGTCCTCTAAGCGGACAAAACATTCAGTACTTC

J: TRBJ2-7
size: .
D: .
V: TRBV5-1
CDR3: CASSVGGGQYEQYF
DNA: TGCGCCAGCAGTGTAGGCGGGGGCCAATACGAGCAGTACTTC

J: TRBJ2-5
size: .
D: TRBD2
V: TRBV5-1
CDR3: CASSWMGLAETQYF
DNA: TGCGCCAGCAGCTGGATGGGACTAGCAGAGACCCAGTACTTC

J: TRBJ1-1
size: .
D: .
V: TRBV10-3
CDR3: CAISRQIKRNTEAFF
DNA: TGTGCCATCAGTAGACAAATTAAACGGAACACTGAAGCTTTCTTT

J: TRBJ2-7
size: .
D: .
V: TRBV5-5
CDR3: CASSFYPAGGDEQYF
DNA: TGTGCCAGCAGCTTCTACCCAGCCGGTGGGGACGAGCAGTACTTC

J: TRBJ1-1
size: .
D: .
V: TRBV2
CDR3: CASGTGWDTEAFF
DNA: TGTGCCAGCGGAACAGGGTGGGACACTGAAGCTTTCTTT

J: TRBJ2-3
size: once
D: TRBD2
V: TRBV3-1/TRBV3-2
CDR3: CASSQGPLAGGRYTDTQYF
DNA: TGTGCCAGCAGCCAAGGCCCACTAGCGGGAGGGCGTTACACAGATACGCAGTATTTT

J: TRBJ2-1
size: once
D: TRBD1
V: TRBV7-3
CDR3: CASSSLPRVGQGYNEQFF
DNA: TGTGCCAGCAGCTCACTCCCCCGGGTGGGACAGGGTTACAATGAGCAGTTCTTC

J: TRBJ2-3
size: .
D: TRBD2
V: TRBV27
CDR3: CASSLSPAGAIDTQYF
DNA: TGTGCCAGCAGTTTAAGTCCAGCGGGAGCGATAGATACGCAGTATTTT

J: TRBJ1-3
size: .
D: .
V: TRBV5-4
CDR3: CASSLGGTSGNTIYF
DNA: TGTGCCAGCAGCTTGGGCGGGACCTCTGGAAACACCATATATTTT

J: TRBJ2-7
size: once
D: TRBD2
V: TRBV7-8
CDR3: CASSGTSGGQSSYEQYF
DNA: TGTGCCAGCAGCGGGACTAGCGGGGGCCAGAGCTCCTACGAGCAGTACTTC

J: TRBJ2-3
size: .
D: TRBD2
V: TRBV5-1
CDR3: CASRPGLAGSIDTQYF
DNA: TGCGCCAGCAGACCAGGACTAGCGGGCTCTATAGATACGCAGTATTTT

J: TRBJ2-1
size: .
D: .
V: TRBV7-8
CDR3: CASSLAMARGGGPSNEQFF
DNA: TGTGCCAGCAGCTTAGCCATGGCCAGGGGCGGGGGACCCTCCAATGAGCAGTTCTTC

J: TRBJ2-1
size: .
D: TRBD2
V: TRBV7-8
CDR3: CASSTRLAGASSTYNEQFF
DNA: TGTGCCAGCAGCACCCGACTAGCGGGGGCAAGCTCGACCTACAATGAGCAGTTCTTC

J: TRBJ1-2
size: .
D: .
V: TRBV5-5
CDR3: CASSLDRANYGYTF
DNA: TGTGCCAGCAGCTTGGACAGGGCTAACTATGGCTACACCTTC

J: TRBJ2-3
size: .
D: TRBD2
V: TRBV18
CDR3: CASSQTSGRTTDTQYF
DNA: TGTGCCAGCTCTCAGACTAGCGGGAGGACTACTGATACGCAGTATTTT

J: TRBJ2-5
size: .
D: .
V: TRBV4-1
CDR3: CASSQGLFQETQYF
DNA: TGCGCCAGCAGCCAGGGACTCTTCCAAGAGACCCAGTACTTC

J: TRBJ2-7
size: .
D: TRBD2
V: TRBV9
CDR3: CASSVEVGGSGLDEQYF
DNA: TGTGCCAGCAGCGTAGAGGTGGGTGGTAGCGGGCTCGACGAGCAGTACTTC

J: TRBJ2-5
size: once
D: .
V: TRBV12-3/TRBV12-4
CDR3: CASRVSPQETQYF
DNA: TGTGCCAGTAGAGTCTCGCCCCAAGAGACCCAGTACTTC

J: TRBJ2-1
size: .
D: TRBD2
V: TRBV6-5
CDR3: CASTGLAAIYNEQFF
DNA: TGTGCCAGCACCGGACTAGCGGCGATCTACAATGAGCAGTTCTTC

J: TRBJ1-1
size: .
D: TRBD1
V: TRBV6-5
CDR3: CASRETGLAEAFF
DNA: TGTGCCAGCAGAGAGACAGGGCTCGCTGAAGCTTTCTTT

J: TRBJ1-2
size: .
D: TRBD1
V: TRBV15
CDR3: CATSRAGTGIYGYTF
DNA: TGTGCCACCAGCAGAGCCGGGACAGGAATCTATGGCTACACCTTC

J: TRBJ2-5
size: .
D: TRBD2
V: TRBV19
CDR3: CASKKRGGETQYF
DNA: TGTGCCAGTAAGAAGCGGGGGGGAGAGACCCAGTACTTC

J: TRBJ1-1
size: .
D: TRBD1
V: TRBV3-1/TRBV3-2
CDR3: CASSPYRDRGWTEAFF
DNA: TGTGCCAGCAGCCCCTACAGAGACAGGGGATGGACTGAAGCTTTCTTT

J: TRBJ1-6
size: .
D: TRBD1
V: TRBV4-1
CDR3: CASSRNSPEGTGSYNSPLHF
DNA: TGCGCCAGCAGCCGAAATTCCCCCGAGGGGACAGGGAGTTATAATTCACCCCTCCACTTT

J: TRBJ1-6
size: .
D: .
V: TRBV7-3
CDR3: CASSFLGSPLHF
DNA: TGTGCCAGCAGCTTTCTCGGGTCACCCCTCCACTTT

J: TRBJ1-5
size: .
D: .
V: TRBV6-4
CDR3: CASSAGINQPQHF
DNA: TGTGCCAGCAGTGCCGGAATCAATCAGCCCCAGCATTTT

J: TRBJ2-5
size: .
D: TRBD2
V: TRBV3-1/TRBV3-2
CDR3: CASSQGGGQETQYF
DNA: TGTGCCAGCAGCCAAGGCGGGGGACAAGAGACCCAGTACTTC

J: TRBJ1-5
size: few
D: .
V: TRBV28
CDR3: CASSLRGGEGQPQHF
DNA: TGTGCCAGCAGTTTAAGAGGGGGAGAGGGTCAGCCCCAGCATTTT

J: TRBJ1-5
size: .
D: .
V: TRBV3-1/TRBV3-2
CDR3: CASSLGHYSNQPQHF
DNA: TGTGCCAGCAGCCTGGGACATTATAGCAATCAGCCCCAGCATTTT

J: TRBJ2-5
size: once
D: TRBD2
V: TRBV5-4
CDR3: CASRRGTSGKETQYF
DNA: TGTGCCAGCAGGAGGGGGACTAGCGGGAAAGAGACCCAGTACTTC

J: TRBJ1-3
size: .
D: .
V: TRBV7-9
CDR3: CASSLLAASSGNTIYF
DNA: TGTGCCAGCAGCTTACTGGCAGCCTCCTCTGGAAACACCATATATTTT

J: TRBJ2-1
size: .
D: .
V: TRBV9
CDR3: CASSPEVTGSDEQFF
DNA: TGTGCCAGCAGCCCCGAGGTAACAGGGTCCGATGAGCAGTTCTTC

J: TRBJ2-1
size: .
D: TRBD2
V: TRBV6-4
CDR3: CASSDSIAGEQFF
DNA: TGTGCCAGCAGTGACTCAATAGCGGGGGAGCAGTTCTTC

J: TRBJ2-7
size: .
D: TRBD2
V: TRBV7-8
CDR3: CASSLARLAGRYEQYF
DNA: TGTGCCAGCAGCTTAGCAAGACTAGCGGGACGGTACGAGCAGTACTTC

J: TRBJ2-7
size: .
D: TRBD1
V: TRBV28
CDR3: CASKMEDRVREQYF
DNA: TGTGCCAGCAAAATGGAGGACAGGGTCCGCGAGCAGTACTTC

J: TRBJ2-3
size: .
D: TRBD2
V: TRBV19
CDR3: CASSMTSGGADTQYF
DNA: TGTGCCAGTAGTATGACTAGCGGGGGAGCAGATACGCAGTATTTT

J: TRBJ2-6
size: .
D: .
V: TRBV5-4
CDR3: CASSSGTLSVSSGANVLTF
DNA: TGTGCCAGCAGCTCAGGGACGTTGTCGGTAAGCTCTGGGGCCAACGTCCTGACTTTC

J: TRBJ2-5
size: once
D: .
V: TRBV4-1
CDR3: CASSQGPILGGETQYF
DNA: TGCGCCAGCAGCCAAGGCCCCATCCTAGGGGGGGAGACCCAGTACTTC

J: TRBJ1-2
size: .
D: .
V: TRBV29-1
CDR3: CSVEGQGYGYTF
DNA: TGCAGCGTTGAGGGGCAGGGATATGGCTACACCTTC